The present entry profiles one TCR beta chain with its context. What it binds is unknown. This sample was included in a study of long-term antiretroviral therapy in people with HIV. Study-level results: Whereas controls had wider CDR3 length ranges, HIV repertoires had narrower ones.

V lost 0 bases, J lost 3 bases, and 8 bases stayed unmatched. Germline V gene sequence: CDR1 SGDLS, CDR2 YYNGEE. CDR3 size: 18 residues. The immunoSEQ assay was v3.0, run at survey level. Clones were read by immunoSEQ multiplex PCR, and TCRdb kept only the in-frame ones, dropping some. The repertoire includes some 28,000 clones, about 95% of them detected once, and 7.5% to 9% sits in the top ten. V usage is TRBV9 and J usage is TRBJ2-2; 10 nucleotides align to TRBD2. The origin of this receptor is a man between 25 and 39 years old with HIV. This sample comprised unsorted PBMCs, obtained more than 6 years after starting antiretroviral therapy. CDR3 region: CASSVVTSGMGDTGELFF. The CDR3 DNA sequence: TGTGCCAGCAGCGTAGTAACTAGCGGGATGGGCGACACCGGGGAGCTGTTTTTT.